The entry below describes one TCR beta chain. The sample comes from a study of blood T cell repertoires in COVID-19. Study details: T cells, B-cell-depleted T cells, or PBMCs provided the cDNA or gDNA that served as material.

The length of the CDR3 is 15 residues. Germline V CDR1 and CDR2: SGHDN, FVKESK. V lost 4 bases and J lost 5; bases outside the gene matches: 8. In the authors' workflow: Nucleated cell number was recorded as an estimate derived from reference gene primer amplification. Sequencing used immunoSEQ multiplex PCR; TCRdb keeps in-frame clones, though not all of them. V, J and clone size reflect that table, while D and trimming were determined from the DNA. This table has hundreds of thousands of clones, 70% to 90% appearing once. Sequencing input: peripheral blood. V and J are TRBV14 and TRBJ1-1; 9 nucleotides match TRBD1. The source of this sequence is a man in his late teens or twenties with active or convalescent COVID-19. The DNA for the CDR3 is TGTGCCAGCAGCCGAAGGGACAGGGTTTTAACTGAAGCTTTCTTT. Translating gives CASSRRDRVLTEAFF.